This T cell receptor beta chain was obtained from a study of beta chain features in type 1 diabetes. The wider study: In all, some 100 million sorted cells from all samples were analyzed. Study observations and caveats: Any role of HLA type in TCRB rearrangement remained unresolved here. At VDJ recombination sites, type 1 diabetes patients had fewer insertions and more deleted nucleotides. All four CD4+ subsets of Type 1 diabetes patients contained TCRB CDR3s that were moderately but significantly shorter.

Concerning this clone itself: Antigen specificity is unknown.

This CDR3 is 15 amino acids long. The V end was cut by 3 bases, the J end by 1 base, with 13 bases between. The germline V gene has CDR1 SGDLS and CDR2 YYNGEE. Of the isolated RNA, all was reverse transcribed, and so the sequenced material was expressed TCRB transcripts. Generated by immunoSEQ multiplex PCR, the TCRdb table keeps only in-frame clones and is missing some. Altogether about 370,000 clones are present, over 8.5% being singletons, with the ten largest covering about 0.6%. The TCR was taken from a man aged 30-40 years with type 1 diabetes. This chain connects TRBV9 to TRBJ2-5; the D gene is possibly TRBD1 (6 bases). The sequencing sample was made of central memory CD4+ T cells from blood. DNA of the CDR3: TGTGCCAGCAGCGCGGACCAGGGGTCCCAAGAGACCCAGTACTTC. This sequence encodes CASSADQGSQETQYF.